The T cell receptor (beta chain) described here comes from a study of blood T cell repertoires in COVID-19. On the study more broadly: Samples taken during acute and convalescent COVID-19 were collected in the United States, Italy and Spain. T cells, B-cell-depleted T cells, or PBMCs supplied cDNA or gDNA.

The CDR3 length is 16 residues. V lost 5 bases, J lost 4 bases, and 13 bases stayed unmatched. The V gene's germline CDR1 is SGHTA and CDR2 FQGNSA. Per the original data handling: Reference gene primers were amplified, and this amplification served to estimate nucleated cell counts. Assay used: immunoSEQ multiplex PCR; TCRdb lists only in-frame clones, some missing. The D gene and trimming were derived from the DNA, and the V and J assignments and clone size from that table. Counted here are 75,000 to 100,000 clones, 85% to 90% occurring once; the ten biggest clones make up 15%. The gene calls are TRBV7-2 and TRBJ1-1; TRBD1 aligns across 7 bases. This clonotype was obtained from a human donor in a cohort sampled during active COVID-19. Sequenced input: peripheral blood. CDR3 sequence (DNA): TGTGCCAGCAGCGCGACAGGGTTCGGTGGGGCCACTGAAGCTTTCTTT. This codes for CASSATGFGGATEAFF.